These 16 T cell receptor beta chains were all obtained from the same sample, sequenced in a study of T cells in Graves' hyperthyroidism and ophthalmopathy. Amplification yielded TCR beta CDR3 regions, with RNA transcripts as the source. Initially, a first-round RT-PCR of the TCR CDR3 employed the HTBI primer set. TCRdb independently ran MiXCR on the multiplex PCR reads; one entry per CDR3 protein. Of 700,000 or so distinct CDR3 sequences listed, about 16% are singletons. Specimen: blood. These receptor sequences come from a man younger than 30 with Graves' hyperthyroidism.

This clonotype was found a few times. The chain carries TRBV28 and TRBJ2-7; 8 positions agree with TRBD2. Per germline, CDR1 MDHEN and CDR2 SYDVKM. CDR3 length: 13 amino acids. The V gene end was trimmed by 6 bases and the J gene end by 6 bases; junction bases not matched to a gene: 7. CDR3 DNA: TGTGCCAGCAGGCCCCGGGGGGGGTTCGAGCAGTACTTC. This translates into CASRPRGGFEQYF.

CDR3 coding DNA: TGTGCCACCTTAAAGGACAGAAACACTGAAGCTTTCTTT. It encodes CATLKDRNTEAFF. The genes are TRBV19 and TRBJ1-1, with D perhaps matching TRBD1 (6 bases). V was shortened by 10 bases and J by 2 bases, with 14 bases between the two germline ends. This CDR3 comprises 13 residues. Germline loops: CDR1 LNHDA, CDR2 SQIVND (reference sequence).

This clonotype was picked up many times. The chain carries TRBV30 and TRBJ1-1; no clear D. This CDR3 spans 12 amino acids. V lost 3 bases, J lost 3 bases, and 8 bases lay in between. In germline, CDR1 is GTSNPN, CDR2 SVGIG (reference sequence). The CDR3 nucleotides are TGTGCCTGGAGCCTAGGCGACACTGAAGCTTTCTTT. This encodes CAWSLGDTEAFF.

This clonotype was counted at least ten times. This chain connects TRBV2 to TRBJ2-1; tentatively, D is TRBD2 (5 bases). Germline lookup yields CDR1 SNHLY and CDR2 FYNNEI. CDR3 length equals 12 residues. The V end was cut by 6 bases, the J end by 8 bases, with 11 bases between. The CDR3: CASSVFGDEQFF. The CDR3 coding sequence is TGTGCCAGCAGCGTGTTCGGGGATGAGCAGTTCTTC.

V gene TRBV28 combines with J gene TRBJ2-7; 7 positions match TRBD2. J was trimmed by 3 bases and V by 8 bases; bases with no gene match: 13. The CDR3 consists of 15 residues. The V gene's germline CDR1 is MDHEN and CDR2 SYDVKM. The CDR3 loop reads CASGGEGLPDYEQYF. The CDR3, as DNA: TGTGCCAGCGGGGGGGAGGGACTTCCCGACTACGAGCAGTACTTC.

This rearrangement joins TRBV7-8 to TRBJ2-7; D perhaps matches TRBD2 (5 bases). The CDR3 runs to 13 residues. Germline V gene lookup returns CDR1 SGHVS and CDR2 FQNEAQ. Trimming removed 2 bases from V and 6 bases from J, with 11 bases in between. In DNA form, the CDR3 reads TGTGCCAGCAGCTTAAGGCGGGTTGGCGAGCAGTACTTC. This gives the protein CASSLRRVGEQYF. Full variable domain (rest looked up from reference TRBV7-8 and TRBJ2-7): GAGVSQSPRYKVAKRGQDVALRCDPISGHVSLFWYQQALGQGPEFLTYFQNEAQLDKSGLPSDRFFAERPEGSVSTLKIQRTQQEDSAVYLCASSLRRVGEQYFGPGTRLTVT.

The chain has TRBV28 and TRBJ2-1, with 9 bases fitting TRBD1. The CDR3 sequence is 19 residues long. The ends lost 9 bases at V and 5 bases at J; junction bases unmatched: 23. Germline lookup yields CDR1 MDHEN and CDR2 SYDVKM. The CDR3 region is CASTITRTGVLAYDNEQFF. In DNA, the CDR3 is TGTGCCAGTACCATTACGAGGACAGGGGTTCTAGCGTACGACAATGAGCAGTTCTTC. Supplemented by reference TRBV28 and TRBJ2-1, the full variable domain reads DVKVTQSSRYLVKRTGEKVFLECVQDMDHENMFWYRQDPGLGLRLIYFSYDVKMKEKGDIPEGYSVSREKKERFSLILESASTNQTSMYLCASTITRTGVLAYDNEQFFGPGTRLTVL.

This clonotype was counted at least ten times. The rearrangement joins TRBV27 to TRBJ2-7; 10 positions match TRBD1. Germline V lookup: CDR1 MNHEY, CDR2 SMNVEV (reference sequence). Trimming took 5 bases from V and 3 from J; bases not matched to a gene: 7. This CDR3 comprises 15 residues. The CDR3, as DNA: TGTGCCAGCAGTACTTCCGGGACAGGGGACTACGAGCAGTACTTC. Translated: CASSTSGTGDYEQYF.

In its sample, this clonotype was seen many times. The rearrangement links TRBV28 to TRBJ2-3; no reliable D call. In germline, CDR1 is MDHEN, CDR2 SYDVKM. V lost 7 bases to trimming and J lost 5 bases, with 16 bases between them. This CDR3 is built from 14 residues. As DNA, the CDR3 is TGTGCCAGCACCCCTCGCCCCTTAAGAGATACGCAGTATTTT. Protein: CASTPRPLRDTQYF.

The V gene is TRBV7-9, the J gene TRBJ1-6; a possible D gene is TRBD1 (5 bases). The CDR3 length is 16 residues. Trimming removed 1 base at V and 2 bases at J, with 9 bases between. The germline V gene encodes CDR1 SEHNR and CDR2 FQNEAQ (reference sequence). CDR3 protein: CASSLGGTPYNSPLHF. CDR3 bases: TGTGCCAGCAGCTTAGGGGGCACACCCTATAATTCACCCCTCCACTTT.

This clonotype has at least ten counts. This sequence joins TRBV28 and TRBJ2-1; 8 bases line up with TRBD2. The CDR3 is 16 amino acids. V shed 6 bases, J shed 5 bases, and the junction held 12 bases outside the gene matches. Per germline, CDR1 MDHEN and CDR2 SYDVKM. DNA for the CDR3: TGTGCCAGCAGCACAGCTGTGGCGGGAGGCCACAATGAGCAGTTCTTC. Translation gives CASSTAVAGGHNEQFF.

This clonotype came up many times. The chain joins TRBV7-2 to TRBJ1-2; tentative D call: TRBD1 (6 bases). There are 15 residues in the CDR3. Germline V gene sequence: CDR1 SGHTA, CDR2 FQGNSA. The ends were cut back, 0 bases at V and 4 bases at J, with 12 bases in the middle. CDR3 bases: TGTGCCAGCAGCTTAGCAGGAGCAGGGGCCTATGGCTACACCTTC. Its translation: CASSLAGAGAYGYTF.

This clonotype showed up many times. The V call is TRBV28, the J call TRBJ2-7; tentatively, D is TRBD1 (5 bases). Trimming stripped 3 bases from V and 6 bases from J, with 18 bases between. The length of the CDR3 is 15 residues. The germline CDR1 and CDR2 sequences are MDHEN and SYDVKM. This chain's CDR3 is CASSFDPGQGGEQYF. CDR3 sequence (DNA): TGTGCCAGCAGTTTTGACCCCGGCCAGGGTGGCGAGCAGTACTTC.

The chain joins TRBV5-6 to TRBJ2-5, with D unclear. There are 12 residues in the CDR3. Germline V lookup: CDR1 SGHDT, CDR2 YYEEEE. V was pared by 9 bases and J by 13 bases, with 22 bases between. The CDR3 DNA reads TGTGCCACCTCTCATACTGGCGGACCCGGGTACTTC. Translation: CATSHTGGPGYF.

This clonotype was observed many times. The J gene is TRBJ1-3, the V gene TRBV18; no firm D call. This CDR3 is 13 amino acids long. V was shortened by 6 bases and J by 0 bases, with 6 bases between the two germline ends. The germline CDR1 and CDR2 sequences are KGHSH and LQKENI. In nucleotides, the CDR3 is TGTGCCAGCTCCCAGAGCTCTGGAAACACCATATATTTT. Amino acid sequence: CASSQSSGNTIYF.

This clonotype was seen a few times. The chain has TRBV28 and TRBJ2-3; D possibly uses TRBD1 or TRBD2 (5 bases each). The CDR3 totals 16 residues. V lost 6 bases to trimming and J lost 2 bases, with 18 bases between them. Germline V lookup: CDR1 MDHEN, CDR2 SYDVKM. DNA for the CDR3: TGTGCCAGCAGCCTCCCCCGGGGCCTTAACACAGATACGCAGTATTTT. Translation: CASSLPRGLNTDTQYF.